These T cell receptor beta chains were read from a single sample in a study of breast tumors, draining lymph nodes, adjacent tissues. TCRdb ran MiXCR on the multiplex PCR reads and lists one entry per CDR3 protein. Of 200,000 to 300,000 distinct CDR3 sequences in the sample, around 30% are singletons; the top ten hold about 1%. The specimen was axillary lymph node tissue. Source of these receptors: a female donor with breast cancer. Some clones in this sample may be carry-over from other donors' samples. The CDR3 runs from the conserved cysteine through the conserved F or W. The order of the fields is J gene, D gene, clone size, V gene, CDR3 protein, CDR3 DNA. A D gene is named only where the DNA matches it firmly. Clone size is given for some rows only: seen once, a few or many times, or a class if the clone is expanded.

J gene: TRBJ2-1
D gene: TRBD2
clone size: few
V gene: TRBV6-5
CDR3 protein: CASSLLAGGYNEQFF
CDR3 DNA: TGTGCCAGCAGCCTACTAGCGGGAGGCTACAATGAGCAGTTCTTC

J gene: TRBJ1-4
D gene: NA
clone size: many
V gene: TRBV9
CDR3 protein: CASSVAGAGRGHEKLFF
CDR3 DNA: TGTGCCAGCAGCGTAGCTGGGGCAGGTAGAGGTCATGAAAAACTGTTTTTT

J gene: TRBJ1-2
D gene: NA
clone size: many
V gene: TRBV24-1
CDR3 protein: CATSDTGRNGYTF
CDR3 DNA: TGTGCCACCAGTGATACAGGGAGAAACGGCTACACCTTC

J gene: TRBJ1-3
D gene: NA
clone size: NA
V gene: TRBV12-3/TRBV12-4
CDR3 protein: CACRLQGGGNTVYF
CDR3 DNA: TGTGCCTGCAGGCTACAGGGCGGTGGAAACACCGTATATTTT

J gene: TRBJ2-1
D gene: NA
clone size: NA
V gene: TRBV10-2
CDR3 protein: CASSGQSYNEQFF
CDR3 DNA: TGCGCCAGCAGTGGACAGAGCTACAATGAGCAGTTCTTC

J gene: TRBJ2-3
D gene: TRBD2
clone size: many
V gene: TRBV4-2
CDR3 protein: CASSQGKTSGRGADTQYF
CDR3 DNA: TGTGCCAGCAGCCAAGGGAAGACTAGCGGGAGGGGGGCAGATACGCAGTATTTT

J gene: TRBJ2-5
D gene: NA
clone size: NA
V gene: TRBV7-9
CDR3 protein: CASSPDLWGQETQYF
CDR3 DNA: TGTGCCAGCAGCCCTGATTTATGGGGGCAAGAGACCCAGTACTTC

J gene: TRBJ2-3
D gene: NA
clone size: many
V gene: TRBV2
CDR3 protein: CASSLPDTQYF
CDR3 DNA: TGTGCCAGCAGTTTGCCAGATACGCAGTATTTT

J gene: TRBJ2-1
D gene: NA
clone size: many
V gene: TRBV11-3
CDR3 protein: CASSWVQKRNEQFF
CDR3 DNA: TGTGCCAGCAGCTGGGTTCAAAAGAGGAATGAGCAGTTCTTC

J gene: TRBJ2-2
D gene: TRBD2
clone size: many
V gene: TRBV6-5
CDR3 protein: CASNLHPSGRNTGELFF
CDR3 DNA: TGTGCCAGCAACTTACACCCTAGCGGGAGGAACACCGGGGAGCTGTTTTTT